This T cell receptor (beta chain) was retrieved from a study of post-analysis software for immune sequencing data (dated by TCRdb to about 2015). The study in broad terms: Recorded disease courses included relapsing-remitting, secondary progressive and progressive-relapsing multiple sclerosis, with some patients lacking subtype annotation. The multiple sclerosis patient repertoires were compared with more than 9 previously published healthy control repertoires from donors aged about 6 to 26 years. A subset of samples was prepared in parallel using single-end sample barcoding, then pooled and co-amplified after Illumina adapter ligation.

Remarks on this clonotype: The antigen it recognizes is unknown. No much larger clone exists at a distance of one base, and base qualities are not known.

Receptor amplification or capture employed PCR. The reads were generated on an Illumina HiSeq 2500. To reduce PCR and sequencing biases, unique molecular identifiers were built into the TCR beta cDNA libraries. Roughly 0.5 million cDNA molecules were obtained per 1 to 10 million input T cells, so each molecule approximated one T cell. The patient libraries were prepared and sequenced with the same protocol used for the earlier healthy control dataset. Within a given batch, samples were prepared together, multiplexed and sequenced on the same HiSeq lane. The paper's data handling went like this. MIGEC was used to process the raw barcoded reads, and molecular identifier groups with only a single read were discarded before consensus assembly and CDR3 extraction. Clonotype tables were post-analysed with VDJtools, normalizing diversity by down-sampling all datasets to the smallest sample size. Repertoire overlap clustering matched CDR3 amino acid but not nucleotide sequences to correct batch-related cross-sample contamination. TCRdb reprocessing: public reads trimmed at Q25 with fastp, clones called with MiXCR, in-frame beta chains kept. Each entry is one CDR3 protein sequence, shown with its most common DNA and genes. TCRdb assigned the V and J calls; the authors' analysis was not used. The sample records some 450,000 distinct CDR3 sequences, 40% to 55% of which are singletons. In total, the top ten clones hold 9% to 13% of the sample.

To demonstrate the VDJtools post-analysis software, the study profiled TCR beta repertoires from the peripheral blood of 10 to 15 young patients with multiple sclerosis. Multiple sclerosis patients were children and adolescents aged about 6 to 15 years. The paper as a whole reports these results and caveats: The multiple sclerosis patient group was slightly younger than the control group. Strong co-clustering of samples prepared in the same batch was shown by direct clustering with F measure, prompting a batch-effect correction. Significantly lower normalized Chao1 diversity was found in multiple sclerosis patients than in controls, suggesting substantial peripheral T-cell clonal expansion.

The source of this sequence is a girl aged 5-17 years with multiple sclerosis. Sequencing was performed on blood.

The CDR3 protein: CASSPTTLYGYTF. The nucleotide sequence reads as follows: TGTGCCAGCAGCCCCACGACACTTTATGGCTACACCTTC. The chain joins TRBV12-3 or TRBV12-4 to TRBJ1-2; a confident D gene designation cannot be given. Spanning cysteine to phenylalanine, the CDR3 consists of 13 amino acids. Of the read, only the CDR3 DNA is kept; its 39 bases are in frame from base 1. V is cut by 6 bases and J by 5 bases, and the space between the germline ends is 13 bases.